Listed below are T cell receptor beta chains from one sample, sequenced in a study of technical replicates of blood from a handful of donors. Sequenced by immunoSEQ multiplex PCR; TCRdb stores in-frame clones only, minus some. This sample has 60,000 to 85,000 clones; 90% to 95% occur once, and the top ten carry about 0.38%. The sequenced sample was T cells isolated from PBMCs. The source is a human donor in good health. Each CDR3 is given with its conserved first and last residue. D genes are given only for firm matches. Size values are once, few and many counts, or a class for expanded clones, and some rows have none.

TRBJ2-2 | TRBD1 | TRBV5-1 | - | TGCGCCAGACGAACGGGACAGGGTATCCCCGGGGAGCTGTTTTTT | CARRTGQGIPGELFF
TRBJ2-7 | - | TRBV7-9 | - | TGTGCCAGCAGCCCGGCGGGGTTTAGCTCCTACGAGCAGTACTTC | CASSPAGFSSYEQYF
TRBJ2-7 | - | TRBV10-1 | - | TGCGCCAGCAGTGAGTCACAGGGAGCAGTCGAGCAGTACTTC | CASSESQGAVEQYF
TRBJ2-7 | TRBD1 | TRBV13 | - | TGTGCCAGCAGCGCCCCCCCACGCCGGGACAGATCCTACGAGCAGTACTTC | CASSAPPRRDRSYEQYF
TRBJ1-1 | - | TRBV28 | - | TGTGCCAGCAGCAAACCCCAGGGATACACTGAAGCTTTCTTT | CASSKPQGYTEAFF
TRBJ2-7 | - | TRBV6-5 | - | TGTGCCAGCAGTTACGAGGCGTCCGAGCAGTACTTC | CASSYEASEQYF
TRBJ2-3 | - | TRBV7-3 | - | TGTGCCAGCAGCTTTCGTCCAGCGGGTCTCGTCAGAGATACGCAGTATTTT | CASSFRPAGLVRDTQYF
TRBJ1-3 | TRBD1 | TRBV19 | - | TGTGCCAGTAGTATTCGACAGGGGACTTACAACTCTGGAAACACCATATATTTT | CASSIRQGTYNSGNTIYF
TRBJ2-1 | TRBD2 | TRBV19 | - | TGTGCCAGTAGTATACTAGCGGGGGTCCACAATGAGCAGTTCTTC | CASSILAGVHNEQFF
TRBJ2-1 | TRBD2 | TRBV7-6 | - | TGTGCCAGCAGCTTAGAACTAGCGGGGGGATCCTACAATGAGCAGTTCTTC | CASSLELAGGSYNEQFF
TRBJ1-4 | TRBD1 | TRBV7-9 | - | TGTGCCAGCAGCCTGACCGGGACAGCCCAAAATGAAAAACTGTTTTTT | CASSLTGTAQNEKLFF
TRBJ2-3 | TRBD1 | TRBV5-4 | - | TGTGCCAGCAGCAATTTGTACGGCAGGGGGCACACAGATACGCAGTATTTT | CASSNLYGRGHTDTQYF
TRBJ2-5 | TRBD2 | TRBV7-2 | - | TGTGCCAGCAGCAGACTAGCGGGTTCAGAGACCCAGTACTTC | CASSRLAGSETQYF
TRBJ2-3 | TRBD2 | TRBV5-1 | - | TGCGCCAGCAGCTTGGACGATCCGGGAGGAAGCACAGATACGCAGTATTTT | CASSLDDPGGSTDTQYF
TRBJ2-1 | TRBD2 | TRBV2 | - | TGTGCCAGCAGGGGACTAGTAGCCTACAATGAGCAGTTCTTC | CASRGLVAYNEQFF
TRBJ2-1 | - | TRBV14 | - | TGTGCCAGCAGCGCTTTACCGAGCTCCTACAATGAGCAGTTCTTC | CASSALPSSYNEQFF
TRBJ2-1 | TRBD1 | TRBV27 | - | TGTGCCAGCAGTCCTGGGACAGATGAGCAGTTCTTC | CASSPGTDEQFF
TRBJ1-2 | - | TRBV5-1 | - | TGCGCCAGCAGCGCCGGGATTTATGAAGCCCTAGAGAAGATCTTC | CASSAGIYEALEKIF
TRBJ2-7 | TRBD1 | TRBV11-2 | - | TGTGCCAGCAGCCCCGGACAGGGGAAATTGGAGCAGTACTTC | CASSPGQGKLEQYF
TRBJ2-5 | - | TRBV6-1 | - | TGTGCCAGCAGTGAACAGGCAACGTACCAAGAGACCCAGTACTTC | CASSEQATYQETQYF
TRBJ2-3 | TRBD2 | TRBV14 | - | TGTGCCAGCAGCCAGTGGGGGGGGAGCACAGATACGCAGTATTTT | CASSQWGGSTDTQYF
TRBJ2-2 | TRBD1 | TRBV4-2 | - | TGTGCCAGCAGCCAAGCGGGGGACAGGGACACCGGGGAGCTGTTTTTT | CASSQAGDRDTGELFF
TRBJ1-4 | - | TRBV6-5 | once | TGTGCCAGCAGTTACTCTTCCTCCGGGGGACTGTTTTTT | CASSYSSSGGLFF